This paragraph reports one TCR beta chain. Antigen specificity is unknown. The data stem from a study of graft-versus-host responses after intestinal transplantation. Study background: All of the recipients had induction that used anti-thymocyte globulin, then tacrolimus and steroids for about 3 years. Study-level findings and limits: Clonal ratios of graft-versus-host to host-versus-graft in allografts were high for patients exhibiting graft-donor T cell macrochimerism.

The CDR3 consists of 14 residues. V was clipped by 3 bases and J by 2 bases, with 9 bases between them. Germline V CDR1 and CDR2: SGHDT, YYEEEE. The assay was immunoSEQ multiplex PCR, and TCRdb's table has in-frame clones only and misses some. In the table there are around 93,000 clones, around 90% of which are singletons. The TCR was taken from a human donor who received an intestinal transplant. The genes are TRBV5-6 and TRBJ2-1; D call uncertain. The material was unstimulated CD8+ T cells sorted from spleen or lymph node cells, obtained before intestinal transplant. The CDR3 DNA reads TGTGCCAGCAGCTCTCAGACAACCTACAATGAGCAGTTCTTC. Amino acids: CASSSQTTYNEQFF.